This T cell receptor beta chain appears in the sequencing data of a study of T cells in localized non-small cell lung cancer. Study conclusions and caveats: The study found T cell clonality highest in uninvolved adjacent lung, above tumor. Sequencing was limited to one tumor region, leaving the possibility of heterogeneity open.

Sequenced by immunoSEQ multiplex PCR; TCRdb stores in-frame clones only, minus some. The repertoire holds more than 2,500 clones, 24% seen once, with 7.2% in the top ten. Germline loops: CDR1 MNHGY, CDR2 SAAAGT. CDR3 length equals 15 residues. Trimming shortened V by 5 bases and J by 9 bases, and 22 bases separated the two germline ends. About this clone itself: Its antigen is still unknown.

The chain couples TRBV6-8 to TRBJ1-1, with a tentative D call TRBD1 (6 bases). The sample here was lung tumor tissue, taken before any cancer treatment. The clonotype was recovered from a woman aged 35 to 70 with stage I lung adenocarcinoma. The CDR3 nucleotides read TGTGCCAGCAGTCCCTGGGGGGGGCAAGGGGGTAAAGCTTTCTTT. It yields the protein CASSPWGGQGGKAFF.